The present TCR beta chain was sequenced within a study of T-cell memory formation after mild COVID-19. Across the study: Clusters were largely donor specific. Study observations and caveats: Later expanders leaned CD4+, whereas day 15 to 85 contracting clones were balanced CD4/CD8. For contracting clones, CD4+ ones sat mainly in CM and EM, CD8+ in EMRA.

TCRdb recomputed calls from the 5' RACE reads with MiXCR, one row per CDR3 protein. The data contain some 450,000 distinct CDR3 sequences, roughly 18% of them seen just once; the ten biggest clones take up 20% to 25%. The CDR3 length is 14 residues. The V gene's germline CDR1 is LGHNA and CDR2 YSLEER. Of note for this clonotype: What it binds is not known. Germline and junction disagree at one end, which may indicate a read error.

The V and J genes are TRBV4-3 and TRBJ2-7, with 9 bases fitting TRBD2. Sequenced input: PBMCs or a T cell subset sorted from them (not recorded which). The TCR sequence derives from a man younger than 30 who had mild COVID-19 (a few samples of this study predate the infection). Cell type and time point are not known. The CDR3 region is CASSSGGTSHEQYF. The DNA of the CDR3 is TGCGCCAGCAGCAGCGGGGGGACCTCCCACGAGCAGTACTTC.